Below, 4 T cell receptor beta chains from the same sample are listed, as sequenced in a study of blood T cell repertoires in COVID-19. Assay: immunoSEQ multiplex PCR; the TCRdb copy retains only in-frame clones and omits some. The sample carries under 170,000 clones, 65% to 90% recorded once. The sequenced sample consisted of peripheral blood. These receptors originate from a man between 65 and 85 years old with acute or convalescent COVID-19.

This clone has a single count. The chain carries TRBV27 and TRBJ1-1, with D tentatively TRBD1 (5 bases). V lost 3 bases and J 5 bases, leaving 13 bases between the germline ends. This CDR3 contains 14 residues. Germline CDR1 MNHEY, CDR2 SMNVEV (reference sequence). The CDR3 DNA reads TGTGCCAGCAGTTTCGGGGGTAGAAGTACTGAAGCTTTCTTT. Translated, it gives CASSFGGRSTEAFF.

This rearrangement joins TRBV6-4 to TRBJ2-7, with 10 bases aligning to TRBD2. The germline V gene encodes CDR1 MRHNA and CDR2 SNTAGT. CDR3 length: 16 residues. V lost 6 bases and J lost 5; bases outside the gene matches: 13. This CDR3 is CASRYSKREGRNEQYF. The CDR3 DNA reads TGTGCCAGCAGATACTCCAAGCGGGAGGGCCGGAACGAGCAGTACTTC.

This sequence joins TRBV4-2 and TRBJ2-2, with D perhaps TRBD1 (5 bases). This CDR3 is 15 amino acids long. V dropped 0 bases and J dropped 6 bases, with 11 bases sitting between them. Germline V lookup: CDR1 LGHNA, CDR2 YNFKEQ. This CDR3 reads CASSQDPRAPGELFF. The CDR3 bases are TGTGCCAGCAGCCAAGATCCCAGGGCTCCCGGGGAGCTGTTTTTT.

The chain couples TRBV6-2 or TRBV6-3 to TRBJ2-1; D gene unclear. The CDR3 sequence is 16 residues long. Trimming took off 2 bases at V and 1 base at J, with 12 bases between the two ends. Per the germline V gene, CDR1 is MNHEY and CDR2 is SVGEGT. CDR3 coding DNA: TGTGCCAGCAGTTACCCCAGTCTCGTTTCCTACAATGAGCAGTTCTTC. It codes for CASSYPSLVSYNEQFF.